This T cell receptor beta chain was documented in a study of regulatory T cells in long-lasting Graves disease. Indicated time point: newly diagnosed GD, antithyroid drugs for less than 3 months. RNA from PBMCs was the source of the TCR library. Germline values: CDR1 SGHRS, CDR2 YFSETQ. V lost 0 bases and J lost 9, with 7 bases in between. This CDR3 comprises 13 residues. With iRepertoire HTBI primers and Arm-PCR of CDR3 regions, TCR beta libraries were built. TCRdb re-called the multiplex PCR reads through MiXCR, storing one row per CDR3 protein. Here the sample spans 370,000 or so distinct CDR3 sequences, around 15% being singletons. This clonotype was counted many times. The sample was also reused in another study, on T cells in Graves' hyperthyroidism and ophthalmopathy. That paper notes: Among the patients, aged 18 to 65, hyperthyroidism was newly diagnosed and had lasted under 2 months.

The rearrangement joins TRBV5-1 to TRBJ1-6; D gene unclear. This clonotype was sampled from a woman aged 18-29 years with Graves disease. Material: peripheral blood mononuclear cells (PBMCs), obtained at new diagnosis, from a patient treated with antithyroid drugs. The CDR3 DNA is TGCGCCAGCAGCTTGGCCACGGGTTCACCCCTCCACTTT. Amino acid sequence: CASSLATGSPLHF.